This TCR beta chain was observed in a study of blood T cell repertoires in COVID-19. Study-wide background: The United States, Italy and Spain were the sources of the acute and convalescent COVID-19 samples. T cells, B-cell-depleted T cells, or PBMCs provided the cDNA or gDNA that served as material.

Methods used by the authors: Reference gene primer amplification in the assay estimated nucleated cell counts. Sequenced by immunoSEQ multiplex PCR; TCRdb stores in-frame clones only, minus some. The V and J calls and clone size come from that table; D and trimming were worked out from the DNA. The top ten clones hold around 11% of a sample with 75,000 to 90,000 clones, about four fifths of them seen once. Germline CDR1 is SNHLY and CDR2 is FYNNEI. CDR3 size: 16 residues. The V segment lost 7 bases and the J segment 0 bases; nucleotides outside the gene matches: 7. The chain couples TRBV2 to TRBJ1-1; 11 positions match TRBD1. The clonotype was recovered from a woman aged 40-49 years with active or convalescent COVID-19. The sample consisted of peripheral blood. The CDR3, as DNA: TGTGCCAGCATAAGGACAGGGGGCGGCCTGAACACTGAAGCTTTCTTT. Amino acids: CASIRTGGGLNTEAFF.